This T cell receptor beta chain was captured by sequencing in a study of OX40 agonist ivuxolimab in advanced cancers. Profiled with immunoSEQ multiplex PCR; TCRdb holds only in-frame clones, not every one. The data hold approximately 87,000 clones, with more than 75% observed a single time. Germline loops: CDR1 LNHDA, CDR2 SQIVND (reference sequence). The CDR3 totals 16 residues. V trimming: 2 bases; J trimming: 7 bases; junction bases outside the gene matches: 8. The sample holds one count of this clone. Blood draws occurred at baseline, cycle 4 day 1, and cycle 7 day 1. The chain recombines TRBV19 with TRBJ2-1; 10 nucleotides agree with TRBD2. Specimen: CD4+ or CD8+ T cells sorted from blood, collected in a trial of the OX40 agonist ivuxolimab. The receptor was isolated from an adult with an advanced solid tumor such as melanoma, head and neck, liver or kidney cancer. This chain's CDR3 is CASSIFSGRTKNEQFF. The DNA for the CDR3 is TGTGCCAGTAGTATATTTAGCGGGAGGACAAAAAATGAGCAGTTCTTC.